The next 5 T cell receptor beta chains were all read from a single sample in a study of T-cell reconstitution after alpha-beta-depleted transplantation in children. Preparation of the TCRbeta library was carried out with unique molecular identifiers. A single record per CDR3 protein comes from TCRdb applying MiXCR to the PCR reads. The sample lists some 300,000 distinct CDR3 sequences, 9.5% to 13% occurring once. The sample here was PBMCs, taken before TCRalphabeta/CD19-depleted stem cell transplant. The origin of the receptors is a boy younger than two with acute myeloid leukemia, due to receive a stem cell transplant.

This clonotype was counted many times. V and J are TRBV5-1 and TRBJ2-3; 9 nucleotides line up with TRBD2. Germline trimming cut 3 bases from V and 4 bases from J; bases unmatched to any gene: 6. The CDR3 contains 15 residues. The germline CDR1 and CDR2 sequences are SGHRS and YFSETQ. Here the CDR3 reads CASSSGGGVADTQYF. As DNA, the CDR3 is TGCGCCAGCAGCTCGGGCGGGGGGGTCGCAGATACGCAGTATTTT. Supplemented by reference TRBV5-1 and TRBJ2-3, the full variable domain reads KAGVTQTPRYLIKTRGQQVTLSCSPISGHRSVSWYQQTPGQGLQFLFEYFSETQRNKGNFPGRFSGRQFSNSRSEMNVSTLELGDSALYLCASSSGGGVADTQYFGPGTRLTVL.

About this clonotype: Relative to the germline gene, one junction end is altered; a read error may explain this. This chain links TRBV20-1 with TRBJ2-6; 7 bases align to TRBD2. The germline V gene has CDR1 DFQATT and CDR2 SNEGSKA (reference sequence). This CDR3 spans 17 amino acids. CDR3 loop: CCARLGGSGVGANVLTF. The CDR3 nucleotides read TGCTGTGCTAGGTTGGGGGGAAGCGGGGTCGGGGCCAACGTCCTGACTTTC.

The rearrangement joins TRBV6-5 to TRBJ2-3; possible D gene TRBD2, 6 bases. Germline CDR1 and CDR2: MNHEY and SVGAGI. V was pared by 0 bases and J by 2 bases, with 12 bases between. The CDR3 is 16 amino acids. CDR3: CASSYSWRGDTDTQYF. The CDR3, as DNA: TGTGCCAGCAGTTACTCGTGGAGGGGAGACACAGATACGCAGTATTTT.

The chain carries TRBV2 and TRBJ2-5, with 9 bases matching TRBD2. V was clipped by 6 bases and J by 5 bases; unmatched bases: 10. CDR1 is SNHLY and CDR2 is FYNNEI in the germline V gene. The length of the CDR3 is 15 residues. CDR3 in DNA: TGTGCCAGCAGCGTAGCGGGGGTAGAGAGGGAGACCCAGTACTTC. Translation: CASSVAGVERETQYF.

Remarks on this clonotype: A much larger clone lies a single base off, so this may be a read error. The chain couples TRBV3-1 to TRBJ1-4; TRBD1 is a possible D gene (6 bases). This CDR3 has 15 residues. Germline V gene data show CDR1 as LGHDT and CDR2 as YNNKEL (reference sequence). The CDR3 loop reads CASSPSDSPNENLFF. The CDR3 region has the DNA TGTGCCAGCAGCCCGTCGGACAGTCCTAATGAAAACCTGTTTTTT. The whole variable domain, filled in from reference TRBV3-1 and TRBJ1-4, reads DTAVSQTPKYLVTQMGNDKSIKCEQNLGHDTMYWYKQDSKKFLKIMFSYNNKELIINETVPNRFSPKSPDKAHLNLHINSLELGDSAVYFCASSPSDSPNENLFFGSGTQLSVL.